This TCR beta chain was identified in a study of blood T cell repertoires in COVID-19. Sequencing was performed with immunoSEQ multiplex PCR; in TCRdb, only in-frame clones are kept and a portion is missing. The table shows about 430,000 clones, with 80% to 90% occurring only once. Across under 25 US areas, participants ranged in age from about 18 to 89 years. Cohorts were assigned according to the clinical history that participants reported. Germline trimming cut 5 bases from V and 2 bases from J; bases unmatched to any gene: 13. Germline V gives CDR1 SEHNR, CDR2 FQNEAQ (reference sequence). CDR3 size: 17 residues.

This sequence was found in a man aged 30 to 39 who had recovered from COVID-19. Material: PBMCs or T cells enriched from blood (not recorded which). This chain connects TRBV7-9 to TRBJ2-7; TRBD2 agrees at 9 bases. The CDR3 reads CASSALGGSGRPYEQYF. CDR3 DNA sequence: TGTGCCAGCAGCGCCCTTGGGGGTAGCGGGAGACCCTACGAGCAGTACTTC.